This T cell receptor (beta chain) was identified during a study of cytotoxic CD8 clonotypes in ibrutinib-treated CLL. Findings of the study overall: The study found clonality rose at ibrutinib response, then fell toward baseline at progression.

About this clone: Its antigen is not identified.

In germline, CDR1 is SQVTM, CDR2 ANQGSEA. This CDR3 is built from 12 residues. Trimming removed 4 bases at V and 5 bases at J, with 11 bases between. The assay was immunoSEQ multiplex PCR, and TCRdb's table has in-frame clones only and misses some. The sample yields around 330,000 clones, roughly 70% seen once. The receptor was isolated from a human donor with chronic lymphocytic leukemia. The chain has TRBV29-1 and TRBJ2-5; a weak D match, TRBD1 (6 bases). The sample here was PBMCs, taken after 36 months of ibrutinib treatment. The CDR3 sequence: CSVGRGMETQYF. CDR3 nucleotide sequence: TGCAGCGTTGGTAGGGGGATGGAGACCCAGTACTTC. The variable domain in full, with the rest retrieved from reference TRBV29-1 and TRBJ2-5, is SAVISQKPSRDICQRGTSLTIQCQVDSQVTMMFWYRQQPGQSLTLIATANQGSEATYESGFVIDKFPISRPNLTFSTLTVSNMSPEDSSIYLCSVGRGMETQYFGPGTRLLVL.